This record concerns one TCR beta chain sequence. This entry is derived from a study of control samples from healthy donors and cancer patients. This table comes from immunoSEQ multiplex PCR, and its TCRdb copy is limited to in-frame clones, with some not included. This sample has over 150,000 clones, with less than 95% found just once. Trimming removed 3 bases from V and 0 bases from J, with 9 bases in between. Germline V gene data show CDR1 as LNHDA and CDR2 as SQIVND (reference sequence). The CDR3 has 14 residues. The material sequenced was PBMCs. The rearrangement joins TRBV19 to TRBJ2-7; no definite D call. The origin of this receptor is a man aged 60 to 69 with colorectal cancer. The CDR3 bases are TGTGCCAGTAGTATTAACTCAGTCTCCTACGAGCAGTACTTC. This codes for CASSINSVSYEQYF.